The next 2 T cell receptor beta chains were all read from a single sample in a study of T-cell reconstitution after alpha-beta-depleted transplantation in children. It was with unique molecular identifiers that the TCRbeta library was prepared. TCRdb reprocessed the PCR reads with MiXCR, giving one entry per CDR3 protein. This table has roughly 670,000 distinct CDR3 sequences, around 13% appearing once. The specimen comprised PBMCs, sampled before TCRalphabeta/CD19-depleted stem cell transplant. These TCRs come from a girl aged 2 to 9 with congenital amegakaryocytic thrombocytopenia, due to receive a stem cell transplant.

This clonotype has a handful of counts. This rearrangement joins TRBV29-1 to TRBJ2-7; D uncertain. V lost 4 bases and J 2 bases, leaving 9 bases between the germline ends. The CDR3 consists of 12 residues. Germline assignment: CDR1 SQVTM and CDR2 ANQGSEA. CDR3 DNA sequence: TGCAGCGTTGTGGAACAGACCTACGAGCAGTACTTC. This codes for CSVVEQTYEQYF.

Concerning this clonotype itself: A much larger clone is a single base away; this may be a read error. The chain recombines TRBV9 with TRBJ2-2; possibly TRBD2 for D (5 bases). Per the germline V gene, CDR1 is SGDLS and CDR2 is YYNGEE. There are 15 residues in the CDR3. The CDR3 is CASSVGGANTGKLFF. In DNA, the CDR3 is TGTGCCAGCAGCGTAGGAGGAGCGAACACCGGGAAGCTGTTTTTT.